This TCR beta chain emerged from a study of spatial heterogeneity in lung cancer. Study details: PBMC samples from follow-up, when available, were sequenced at a median of roughly two years post-resection.

This clonotype came up a few times. Trimming stripped 4 bases from V and 6 bases from J, with 13 bases between. The CDR3 loop spans 14 amino acids. CDR1 is LGHDT, CDR2 YNNKEL, per germline (reference sequence). The time point was: blood at routine non-recurrence follow-up after resection. Extraction of whole RNA from tumor, nontumor lung or frozen PBMC preceded unsorted sequencing. On each TCR cDNA molecule, a unique molecular identifier was present. Each CDR3 protein is one row after TCRdb ran MiXCR on the 5' RACE reads. The sample yields over 45,000 distinct CDR3 sequences, approximately 12% seen once.

The chain combines TRBV3-1 with TRBJ1-5; tentatively, D is TRBD1 (6 bases). The sample here was PBMCs, taken at follow-up. The source of this sequence is a male donor with early-stage non-small cell lung cancer. The CDR3 region is CASSPGGGFQPQHF. In DNA, the CDR3 is TGTGCCAGCAGCCCCGGAGGGGGGTTTCAGCCCCAGCATTTT.